This T cell receptor (beta chain) was identified in a study of CXCR3-negative and CXCR3-positive naive CD8 T cells. Whole-study findings and limits: More hydrophobic TRB CDR3s were found in CXCR3-positive naive cells than in CXCR3-negative naive cells. It was found that naive subsets had comparable surface CD5, and TCR strength was inferred from TRB CDR3 properties. For memory CD8+ cells diversity was much lower, but both naive subsets had comparably high diversity.

Libraries of TRB cDNA were made by 5' RACE and carried UMIs. TCRdb re-called the 5' RACE reads, yielding one record per CDR3 amino acid sequence without DNA. The repertoire table contains about 89,000 distinct CDR3 sequences. Regarding this clonotype: Its matching antigen is unknown.

Germline values: CDR1 SGHVS, CDR2 FQNEAQ. The CDR3 has 14 amino acids. Material for sequencing was naive CXCR3+ CD8+ T cells from blood. Subset meaning: CD45RO-CCR7+CD27+CD95- naive CD8+ T cells expressing CXCR3 (TNR3+). This sequence joins TRBV7-8 and TRBJ2-5. The TCR originated in a human donor in good health. Some clones in this sample may be carry-over from other donors' samples. This CDR3 is CASSYPDGQETQYF.